This TCR beta chain was sequenced for a study of blood T cell repertoires in COVID-19 (dated by TCRdb to 2020 to 2022). In terms of the full investigation: Samples from collaborators originated in the United States, Italy and Spain and spanned both the acute and convalescent phases of COVID-19. The prospective study material was composed of cDNA or gDNA derived from T cells, B-cell-depleted T cells, or PBMCs. Subjects who had been exposed to COVID-19, were actively infected with it, or had recovered from it provided the deeply sampled blood TCRbeta repertoires that made up the dataset. The repertoires were made available in a free public database intended to serve as a resource for research on the immune response to SARS-CoV-2. The samples were drawn from two sources: the first 160 participants of the ongoing ImmuneRACE study, and over 950 subjects contributed by 6 global collaborators. A de-identified subject ID, COVID-19 status, age in years and sex were almost always included in the sample metadata. Where HLA class I and class II types were available, the types were taken from metadata supplied by the sample provider, not from assay-based typing.

The study at large found these results: The quantity of clinical and demographic metadata differed by source and by participant and was supplied without curation.

In the prospective study, participants were roughly 18 to 89 years old, resided in approximately 25 geographic areas of the United States, and were enrolled through a virtual design. To assign participants to cohorts, the prospective study relied on clinical history that participants themselves reported in a screening survey and a study questionnaire. Exposed participants had been in contact with someone with a PCR-confirmed or clinician-diagnosed COVID-19 case within 2 weeks of study entry. Each participant in the prospective study had whole blood, serum and a nasopharyngeal or oropharyngeal swab collected by mobile phlebotomists. Participants in the prospective study had the option to provide additional blood draws and questionnaires over a 2-month period. Before DNA extraction, prospective study blood samples were shipped either frozen or at room temperature. In regard to this clone: Its antigen is unknown. No much larger clone exists at a distance of one base, and base qualities are not known.

TCRbeta CDR3 regions were amplified from genomic DNA by means of the immunoSEQ Assay, a bias-controlled multiplex PCR. As for the original processing: The number of nucleated cells in each sample was estimated by amplification of reference gene primers within the assay. To quantify the absolute abundance of each unique TCRbeta CDR3 rearrangement, sequence reads were collapsed and filtered. For each sample, productive Simpson clonality was calculated as the square root of Simpson's diversity index across productive rearrangements. Not all clones reach the TCRdb copy of this immuneACCESS table, which keeps in-frame sequences only. Checked studies attribute under half of the gap to unresolved V genes and leave the rest unexplained. V, J and clone size reflect that table, while D and trimming were determined from the DNA. The sample profile shows roughly 320,000 clones; 90% of them were found once. Together, the top ten hold roughly 3.9% of the sample.

Sequencing input: PBMCs or T cells enriched from blood (not recorded which). The sequence was collected from a woman in her 30s who had been exposed to COVID-19.

The DNA reads TGTGCCAGCAGCCCCGCTAGCGGGGTCACAGATACGCAGTATTTT. The translation is CASSPASGVTDTQYF. The rearrangement joined TRBV6-5 to TRBJ2-3, with 9 middle bases fitting TRBD2. V trim: 6 bases; J trim: 2 bases; unmatched bases: 6. The germline V gene encodes CDR1 MNHEY and CDR2 SVGAGI. The CDR3 measures 15 amino acids from cysteine to phenylalanine. Solely the CDR3 DNA is kept, with 45 bases framed from the first base.